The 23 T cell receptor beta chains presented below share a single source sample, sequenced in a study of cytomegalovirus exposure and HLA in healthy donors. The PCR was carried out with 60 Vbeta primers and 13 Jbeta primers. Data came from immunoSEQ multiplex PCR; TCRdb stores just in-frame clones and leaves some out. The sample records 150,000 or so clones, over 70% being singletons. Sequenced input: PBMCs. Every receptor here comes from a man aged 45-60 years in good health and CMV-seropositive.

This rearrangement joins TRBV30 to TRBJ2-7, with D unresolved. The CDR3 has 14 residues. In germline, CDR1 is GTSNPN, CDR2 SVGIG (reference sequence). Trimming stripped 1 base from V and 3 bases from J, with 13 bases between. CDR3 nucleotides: TGTGCCTGGAGTGCCCCCACAGTGAACTACGAGCAGTACTTC. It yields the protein CAWSAPTVNYEQYF.

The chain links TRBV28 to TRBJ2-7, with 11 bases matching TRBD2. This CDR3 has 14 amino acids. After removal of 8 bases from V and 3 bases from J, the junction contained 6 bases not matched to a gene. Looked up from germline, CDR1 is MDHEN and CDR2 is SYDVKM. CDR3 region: CASGTSGERYEQYF. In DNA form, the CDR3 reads TGTGCCAGCGGGACTAGCGGAGAACGCTACGAGCAGTACTTC.

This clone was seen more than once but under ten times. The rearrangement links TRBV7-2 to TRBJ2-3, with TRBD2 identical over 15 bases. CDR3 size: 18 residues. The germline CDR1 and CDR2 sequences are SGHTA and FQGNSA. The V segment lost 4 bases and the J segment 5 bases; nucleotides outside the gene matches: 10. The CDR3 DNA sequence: TGTGCCAGCAGCTCCGGACCCGGACTAGCGGGGGGGGGAGATACGCAGTATTTT. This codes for CASSSGPGLAGGGDTQYF.

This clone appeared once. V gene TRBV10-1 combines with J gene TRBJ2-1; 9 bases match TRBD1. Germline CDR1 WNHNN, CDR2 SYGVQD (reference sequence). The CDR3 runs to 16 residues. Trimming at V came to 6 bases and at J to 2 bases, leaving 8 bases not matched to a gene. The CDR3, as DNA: TGCGCCAGCAGCAACAAGACAGGGGGAACCTACAATGAGCAGTTCTTC. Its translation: CASSNKTGGTYNEQFF.

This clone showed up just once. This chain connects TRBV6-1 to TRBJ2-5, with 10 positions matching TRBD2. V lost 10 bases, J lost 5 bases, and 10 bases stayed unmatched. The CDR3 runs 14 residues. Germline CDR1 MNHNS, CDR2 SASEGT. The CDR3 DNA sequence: TGTGCCACTTCGCCGGGACTAGCGAGGGAGACCCAGTACTTC. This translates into CATSPGLARETQYF.

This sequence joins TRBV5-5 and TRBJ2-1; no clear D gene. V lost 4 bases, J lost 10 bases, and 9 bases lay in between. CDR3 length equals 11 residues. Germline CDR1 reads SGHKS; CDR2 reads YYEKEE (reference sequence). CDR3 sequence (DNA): TGTGCCAGCAGCCAAGCGAGCGAGCAGTTCTTC. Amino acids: CASSQASEQFF.

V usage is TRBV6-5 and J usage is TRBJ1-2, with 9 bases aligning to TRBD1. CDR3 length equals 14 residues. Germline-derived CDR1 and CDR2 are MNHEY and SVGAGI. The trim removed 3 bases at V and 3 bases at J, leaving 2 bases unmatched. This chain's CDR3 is CASSYTGGDYGYTF. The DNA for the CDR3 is TGTGCCAGCAGTTATACAGGGGGCGACTATGGCTACACCTTC.

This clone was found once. As DNA, the CDR3 is TGTGCCAGCAGAGAAACAGGGGGAGGTCAGCCCCAGCATTTT. Translated: CASRETGGGQPQHF. V usage is TRBV28 and J usage is TRBJ1-5, with TRBD1 matching over 8 bases. Germline-derived CDR1 and CDR2 are MDHEN and SYDVKM. J was trimmed by 6 bases and V by 6 bases; bases with no gene match: 7. The CDR3 runs to 14 residues.

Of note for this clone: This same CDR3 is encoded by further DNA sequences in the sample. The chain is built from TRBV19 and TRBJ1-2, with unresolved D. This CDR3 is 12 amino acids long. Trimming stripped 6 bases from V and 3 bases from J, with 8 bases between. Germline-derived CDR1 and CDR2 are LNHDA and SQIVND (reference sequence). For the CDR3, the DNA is TGTGCCAGTAGCATCGGGGACTATGGCTACACCTTC. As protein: CASSIGDYGYTF.

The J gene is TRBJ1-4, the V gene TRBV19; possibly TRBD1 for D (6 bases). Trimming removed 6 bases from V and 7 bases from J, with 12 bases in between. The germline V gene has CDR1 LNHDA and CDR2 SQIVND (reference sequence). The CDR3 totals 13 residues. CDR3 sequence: CASRQDRGEKLFF. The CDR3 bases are TGTGCCAGTAGACAGGACAGAGGTGAAAAACTGTTTTTT.

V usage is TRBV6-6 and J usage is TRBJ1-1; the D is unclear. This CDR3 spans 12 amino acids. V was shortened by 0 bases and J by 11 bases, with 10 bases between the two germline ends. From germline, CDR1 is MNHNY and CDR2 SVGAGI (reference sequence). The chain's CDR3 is CASSYSRGGAFF. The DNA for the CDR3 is TGTGCCAGCAGTTACTCAAGAGGAGGCGCTTTCTTT.

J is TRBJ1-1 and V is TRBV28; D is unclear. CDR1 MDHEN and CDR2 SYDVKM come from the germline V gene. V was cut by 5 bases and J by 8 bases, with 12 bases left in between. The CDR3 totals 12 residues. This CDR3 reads CASSPRYPEAFF. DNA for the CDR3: TGTGCCAGCAGTCCTAGATATCCGGAAGCTTTCTTT.

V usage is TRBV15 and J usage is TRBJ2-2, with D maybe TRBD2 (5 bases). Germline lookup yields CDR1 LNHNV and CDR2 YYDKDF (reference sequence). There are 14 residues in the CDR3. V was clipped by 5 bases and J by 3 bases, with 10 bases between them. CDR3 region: CATSRGPDTGELFF. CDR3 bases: TGTGCCACCAGCCGCGGGCCAGACACCGGGGAGCTGTTTTTT.

The CDR3 here is CAIGEDGYTF. The CDR3 bases are TGTGCCATCGGAGAGGATGGCTACACCTTC. This chain links TRBV10-3 with TRBJ1-2; no clear D. Germline assignment: CDR1 ENHRY and CDR2 SYGVKD. V lost 8 bases to trimming and J lost 6 bases, with 7 bases between them. This CDR3 comprises 10 residues.

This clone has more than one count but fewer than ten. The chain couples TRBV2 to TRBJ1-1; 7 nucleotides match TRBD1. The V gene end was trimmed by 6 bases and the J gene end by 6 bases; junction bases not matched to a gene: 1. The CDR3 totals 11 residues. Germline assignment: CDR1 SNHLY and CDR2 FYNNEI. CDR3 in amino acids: CASRGTAEAFF. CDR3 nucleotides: TGTGCCAGCAGGGGGACAGCTGAAGCTTTCTTT.

The CDR3 reads CASSLYSPLSTDTQYF. The CDR3 nucleotides are TGTGCCAGCAGTCTCTACAGCCCCCTTAGCACAGATACGCAGTATTTT. This sequence joins TRBV2 and TRBJ2-3; no clear D gene. The CDR3 totals 16 residues. Germline CDR1 reads SNHLY; CDR2 reads FYNNEI. V was pared by 5 bases and J by 0 bases, with 15 bases between.

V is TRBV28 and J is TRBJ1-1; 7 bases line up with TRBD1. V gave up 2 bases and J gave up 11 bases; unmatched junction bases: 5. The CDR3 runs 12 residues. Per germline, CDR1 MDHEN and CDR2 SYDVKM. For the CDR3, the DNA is TGTGCCAGCAGTTTACCGGGACAGTTGGCTTTCTTT. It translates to CASSLPGQLAFF.

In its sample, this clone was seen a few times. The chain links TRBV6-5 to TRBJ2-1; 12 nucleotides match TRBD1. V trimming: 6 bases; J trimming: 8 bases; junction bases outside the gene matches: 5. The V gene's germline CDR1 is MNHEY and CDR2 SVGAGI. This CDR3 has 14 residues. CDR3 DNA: TGTGCCAGCAGGGGACAGGGGGCAGACGATGAGCAGTTCTTC. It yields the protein CASRGQGADDEQFF.

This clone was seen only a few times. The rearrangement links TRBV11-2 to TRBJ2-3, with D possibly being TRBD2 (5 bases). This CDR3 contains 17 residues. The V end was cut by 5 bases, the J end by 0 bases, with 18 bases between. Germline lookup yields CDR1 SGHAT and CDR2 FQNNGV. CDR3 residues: CASSIVPSGPSTDTQYF. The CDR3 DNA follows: TGTGCCAGCAGCATCGTTCCCAGCGGTCCTAGCACAGATACGCAGTATTTT.

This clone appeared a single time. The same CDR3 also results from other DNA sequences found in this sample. This CDR3 reads CASSPSGDEQFF. The CDR3 coding sequence is TGTGCCAGCTCACCTTCCGGGGATGAGCAGTTCTTC. The chain joins TRBV18 to TRBJ2-1; D might be TRBD2 (5 bases). CDR3 length equals 12 residues. Per germline, CDR1 KGHSH and CDR2 LQKENI. V gave up 3 bases and J gave up 8 bases, with 8 bases separating them.

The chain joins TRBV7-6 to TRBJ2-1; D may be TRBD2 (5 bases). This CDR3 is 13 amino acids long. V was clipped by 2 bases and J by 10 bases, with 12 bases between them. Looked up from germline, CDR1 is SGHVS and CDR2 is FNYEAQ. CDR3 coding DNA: TGTGCCAGCAGCTTATCGGGGTCGGGGGAGCAGTTCTTC. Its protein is CASSLSGSGEQFF.

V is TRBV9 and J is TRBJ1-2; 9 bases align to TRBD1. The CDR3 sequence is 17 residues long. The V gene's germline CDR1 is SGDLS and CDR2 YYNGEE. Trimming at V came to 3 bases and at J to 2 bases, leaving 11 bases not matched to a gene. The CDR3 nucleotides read TGTGCCAGCAGCGGGGGAGGGACAGGGTATTTAAACTATGGCTACACCTTC. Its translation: CASSGGGTGYLNYGYTF.

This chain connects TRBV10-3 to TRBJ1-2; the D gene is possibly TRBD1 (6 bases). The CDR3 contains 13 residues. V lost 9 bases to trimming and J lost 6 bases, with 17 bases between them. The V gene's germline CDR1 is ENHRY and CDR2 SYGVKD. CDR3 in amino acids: CAISYRVENGYTF. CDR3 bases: TGTGCCATATCTTACAGGGTCGAGAATGGCTACACCTTC.